This T cell receptor beta chain was identified in a study of blood T cells in healthy people across ages. Together with a sample-barcoded 5' primer, a J-beta primer mix was included in a second PCR lasting about 7 to 11 cycles. TCRdb re-analysed the 5' RACE reads in MiXCR, keeping a single row per CDR3 protein. The sample has roughly 1.5 million distinct CDR3 sequences, under 55% seen once; the top ten hold more than 4%. The CDR3 sequence is 17 residues long. Per the germline V gene, CDR1 is KGHDR and CDR2 is SFDVKD. V lost 0 bases and J lost 6; bases outside the gene matches: 9. The sequence was collected from a woman aged 18-35 years in good health. Source material: blood. V usage is TRBV24-1 and J usage is TRBJ2-2; the match to TRBD2 covers 7 bases. For the CDR3, the DNA is TGTGCCACCAGTGATTTGCGGGAGGCAGGAGAGGCCGGGGAGCTGTTTTTT. Translated: CATSDLREAGEAGELFF.